The next 6 T cell receptor beta chains were all read from a single sample in a study of T cell responses to AZD1222 COVID-19 vaccine. Libraries were prepared by immunoSEQ multiplex PCR; TCRdb keeps only in-frame clonotypes and omits some of them. The sample lists around 130,000 clones, 94% occurring once. Material: peripheral blood, obtained on day 0 of AZD1222 vaccination. These receptors came from an adult in good health.

The J gene is TRBJ1-2, the V gene TRBV4-2, with TRBD1 as a possible D gene (6 bases). The CDR3 loop spans 15 amino acids. V was trimmed by 0 bases and J by 4 bases, leaving 12 bases between them. The V gene's germline CDR1 is LGHNA and CDR2 YNFKEQ. Here the CDR3 reads CASSQDSGASYGYTF. Written as DNA, the CDR3 is TGTGCCAGCAGCCAAGATTCAGGGGCCAGCTATGGCTACACCTTC.

This clone was picked up a small number of times. The chain combines TRBV27 with TRBJ2-5; tentatively, D is TRBD1 (6 bases). Germline CDR1 MNHEY, CDR2 SMNVEV (reference sequence). The CDR3 extends over 14 amino acids. The V gene lost 6 bases and the J gene lost 3 bases, with 14 bases spanning the gap. The CDR3 protein is CASSPSPGEETQYF. The CDR3 bases are TGTGCCAGCAGCCCATCGCCAGGGGAAGAGACCCAGTACTTC.

The rearrangement uses TRBV6-2 or TRBV6-3 and TRBJ2-2, with D tentatively TRBD1 (5 bases). The CDR3 runs to 19 residues. Germline V gene sequence: CDR1 MNHEY, CDR2 SVGEGT. V lost 6 bases and J 0 bases, leaving 23 bases between the germline ends. The DNA for the CDR3 is TGTGCCAGCAGCTCAGGGTGGGTGAGAACGGTTACGAACACCGGGGAGCTGTTTTTT. Translated, it gives CASSSGWVRTVTNTGELFF.

This chain connects TRBV27 to TRBJ2-3, with D perhaps assigned TRBD1 or TRBD2 (5 bases each). Germline CDR1 and CDR2: MNHEY and SMNVEV (reference sequence). This CDR3 has 14 amino acids. The germline V and J ends were trimmed by 2 bases and 3 bases, with 9 bases remaining between them. The CDR3 nucleotides are TGTGCCAGCAGTTTAAGGGACGGTACAGATACGCAGTATTTT. As protein: CASSLRDGTDTQYF.

The chain couples TRBV7-3 to TRBJ1-6, with a weak D call TRBD1 (5 bases). This CDR3 region has 13 residues. CDR1 and CDR2 (germline): SGHTA, FQGTGA. Trimming removed 3 bases from V and 10 bases from J, with 10 bases in between. CDR3 loop: CASSLGPRSPLHF. CDR3 coding DNA: TGTGCCAGCAGCTTGGGACCGAGGTCACCCCTCCACTTT. Drawing the rest from reference TRBV7-3 and TRBJ1-6, the complete variable domain is GAGVSQTPSNKVTEKGKYVELRCDPISGHTALYWYRQSLGQGPEFLIYFQGTGAADDSGLPNDRFFAVRPEGSVSTLKIQRTERGDSAVYLCASSLGPRSPLHFGNGTRLTVT.

V and J are TRBV7-9 and TRBJ2-1; TRBD2 aligns across 7 bases. The germline V gene encodes CDR1 SEHNR and CDR2 FQNEAQ (reference sequence). This CDR3 has 16 amino acids. V gave up 1 base and J gave up 2 bases; unmatched junction bases: 5. As DNA, the CDR3 is TGTGCCAGCAGCTTAGTAGGGAGGGCCGCCTACAATGAGCAGTTCTTC. It translates to CASSLVGRAAYNEQFF.